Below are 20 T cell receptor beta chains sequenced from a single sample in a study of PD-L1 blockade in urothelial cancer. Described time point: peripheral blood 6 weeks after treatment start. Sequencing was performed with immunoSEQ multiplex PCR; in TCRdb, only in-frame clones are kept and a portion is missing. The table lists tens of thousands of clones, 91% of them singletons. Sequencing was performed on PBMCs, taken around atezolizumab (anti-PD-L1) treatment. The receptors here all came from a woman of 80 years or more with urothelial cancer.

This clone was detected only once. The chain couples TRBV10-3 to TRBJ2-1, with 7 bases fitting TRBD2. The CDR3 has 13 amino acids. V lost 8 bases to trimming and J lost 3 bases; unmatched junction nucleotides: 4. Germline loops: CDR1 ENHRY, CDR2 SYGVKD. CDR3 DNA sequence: TGTGCCATCGGGAGGGACTTCTACAATGAGCAGTTCTTC. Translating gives CAIGRDFYNEQFF.

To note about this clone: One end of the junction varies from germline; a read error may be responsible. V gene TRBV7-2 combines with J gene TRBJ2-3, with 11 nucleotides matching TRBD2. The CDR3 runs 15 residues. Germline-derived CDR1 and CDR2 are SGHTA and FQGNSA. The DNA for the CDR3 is TGTGCCAGCAGCCTAGCGGGAGGTTCCCCAGATACGCAGTATTTT. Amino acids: CASSLAGGSPDTQYF.

The CDR3 protein is CASSSGAGDSYNEQFF. The CDR3 DNA reads as TGTGCCAGCAGCTCGGGAGCGGGGGACTCCTACAATGAGCAGTTCTTC. The rearrangement links TRBV7-2 to TRBJ2-1, with TRBD2 identical over 8 bases. Trimming took 4 bases from V and 0 from J; bases not matched to a gene: 5. The length of the CDR3 is 16 residues. CDR1 and CDR2 from the germline V gene are SGHTA and FQGNSA.

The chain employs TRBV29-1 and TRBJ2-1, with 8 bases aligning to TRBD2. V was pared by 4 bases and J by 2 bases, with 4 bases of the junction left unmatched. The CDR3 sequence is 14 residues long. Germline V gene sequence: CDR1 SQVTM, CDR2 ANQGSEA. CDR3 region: CSVGSGSPYNEQFF. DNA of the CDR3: TGCAGCGTTGGGAGCGGGAGCCCCTACAATGAGCAGTTCTTC.

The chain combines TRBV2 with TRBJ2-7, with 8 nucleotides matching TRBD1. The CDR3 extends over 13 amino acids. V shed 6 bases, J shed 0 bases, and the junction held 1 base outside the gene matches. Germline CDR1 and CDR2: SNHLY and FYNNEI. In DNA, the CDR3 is TGTGCCAGCAGCGACAGGGGCTCCTACGAGCAGTACTTC. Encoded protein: CASSDRGSYEQYF. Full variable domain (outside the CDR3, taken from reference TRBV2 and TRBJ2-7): EPEVTQTPSHQVTQMGQEVILRCVPISNHLYFYWYRQILGQKVEFLVSFYNNEISEKSEIFDDQFSVERPDGSNFTLKIRSTKLEDSAMYFCASSDRGSYEQYFGPGTRLTVT.

The CDR3 reads CASSLGKGLRNTGELFF. DNA of the CDR3: TGTGCCAGCAGCTTAGGAAAGGGGCTTAGAAACACCGGGGAGCTGTTTTTT. The rearrangement links TRBV11-3 to TRBJ2-2, with a possible D match to TRBD1 (5 bases). Germline V lookup: CDR1 SGHNT, CDR2 YENEEA. The CDR3 length is 17 residues. Trimming removed 1 base at V and 2 bases at J, with 14 bases between. Using reference TRBV11-3 and TRBJ2-2 for the parts outside the CDR3, the full variable domain is EAGVVQSPRYKIIEKKQPVAFWCNPISGHNTLYWYLQNLGQGPELLIRYENEEAVDDSQLPKDRFSAERLKGVDSTLKIQPAELGDSAVYLCASSLGKGLRNTGELFFGEGSRLTVL.

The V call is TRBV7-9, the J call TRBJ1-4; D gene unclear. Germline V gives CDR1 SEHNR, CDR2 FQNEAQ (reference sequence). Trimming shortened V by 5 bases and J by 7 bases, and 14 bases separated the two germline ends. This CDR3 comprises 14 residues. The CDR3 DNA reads TGTGCCAGCAGCCCCCTCGGTAGAAGTGAAAAACTGTTTTTT. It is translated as CASSPLGRSEKLFF.

The chain's CDR3 is CASSPPAGGSYNEQFF. The CDR3 region has the DNA TGTGCCAGCTCACCACCAGCGGGTGGGTCCTACAATGAGCAGTTCTTC. V usage is TRBV18 and J usage is TRBJ2-1; D possibly corresponds to TRBD2 (6 bases). Trimming took off 0 bases at V and 1 base at J, with 10 bases between the two ends. Per germline, CDR1 KGHSH and CDR2 LQKENI. The CDR3 is 16 amino acids.

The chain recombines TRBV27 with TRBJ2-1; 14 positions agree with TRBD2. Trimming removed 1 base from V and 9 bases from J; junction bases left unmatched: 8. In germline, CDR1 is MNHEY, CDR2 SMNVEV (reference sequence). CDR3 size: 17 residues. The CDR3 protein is CASSLYRLAGGLGEQFF. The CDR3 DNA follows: TGTGCCAGCAGTTTATACAGACTAGCGGGAGGGCTTGGTGAGCAGTTCTTC.

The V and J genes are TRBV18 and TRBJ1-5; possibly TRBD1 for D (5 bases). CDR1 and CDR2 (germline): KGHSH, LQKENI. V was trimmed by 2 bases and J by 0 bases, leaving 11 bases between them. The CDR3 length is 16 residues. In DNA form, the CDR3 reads TGTGCCAGCTCACCAAGGGGTTTGAATAGCAATCAGCCCCAGCATTTT. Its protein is CASSPRGLNSNQPQHF.

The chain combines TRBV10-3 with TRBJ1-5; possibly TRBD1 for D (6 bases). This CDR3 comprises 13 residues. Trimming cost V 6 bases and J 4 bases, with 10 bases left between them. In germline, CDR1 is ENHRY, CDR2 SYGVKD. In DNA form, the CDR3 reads TGTGCCATCAGAGGACAGTCAAATCAGCCCCAGCATTTT. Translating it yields CAIRGQSNQPQHF.

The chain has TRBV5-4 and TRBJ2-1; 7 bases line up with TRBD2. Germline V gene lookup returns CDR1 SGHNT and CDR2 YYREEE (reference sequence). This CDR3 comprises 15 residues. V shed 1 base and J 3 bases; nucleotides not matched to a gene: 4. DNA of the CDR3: TGTGCCAGCAGCTTGTACAGCGGGGTCTACAATGAGCAGTTCTTC. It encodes CASSLYSGVYNEQFF.

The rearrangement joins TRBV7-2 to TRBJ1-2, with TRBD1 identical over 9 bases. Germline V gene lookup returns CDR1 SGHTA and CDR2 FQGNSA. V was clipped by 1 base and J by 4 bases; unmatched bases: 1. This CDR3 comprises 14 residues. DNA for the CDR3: TGTGCCAGCAGCTTAGGGACAGGGGCCTATGGCTACACCTTC. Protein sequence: CASSLGTGAYGYTF.

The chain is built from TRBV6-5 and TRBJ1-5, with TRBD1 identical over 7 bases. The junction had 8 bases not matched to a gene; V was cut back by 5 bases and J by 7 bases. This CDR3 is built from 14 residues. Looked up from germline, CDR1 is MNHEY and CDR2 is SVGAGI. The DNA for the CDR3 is TGTGCCAGCAGTATGACAGGGATCGGACAGCCCCAGCATTTT. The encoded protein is CASSMTGIGQPQHF.

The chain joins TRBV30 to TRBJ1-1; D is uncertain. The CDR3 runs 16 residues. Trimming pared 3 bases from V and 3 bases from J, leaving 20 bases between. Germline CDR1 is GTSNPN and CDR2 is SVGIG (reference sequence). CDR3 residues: CAWRGPGSPWDTEAFF. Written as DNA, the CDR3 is TGTGCCTGGAGAGGGCCGGGAAGTCCGTGGGACACTGAAGCTTTCTTT.

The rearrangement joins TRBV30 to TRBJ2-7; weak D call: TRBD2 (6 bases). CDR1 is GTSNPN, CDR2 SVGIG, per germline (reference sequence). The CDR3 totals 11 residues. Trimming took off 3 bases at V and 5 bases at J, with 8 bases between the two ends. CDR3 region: CAWRTGDEQYF. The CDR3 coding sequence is TGTGCCTGGAGAACGGGAGACGAGCAGTACTTC.

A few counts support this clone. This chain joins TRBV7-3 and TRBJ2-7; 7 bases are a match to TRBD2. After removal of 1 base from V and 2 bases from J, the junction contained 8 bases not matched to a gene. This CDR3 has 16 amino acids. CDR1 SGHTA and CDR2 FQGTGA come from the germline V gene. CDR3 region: CASSLRGRAPAYEQYF. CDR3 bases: TGTGCCAGCAGCTTAAGGGGGAGGGCTCCTGCCTACGAGCAGTACTTC.

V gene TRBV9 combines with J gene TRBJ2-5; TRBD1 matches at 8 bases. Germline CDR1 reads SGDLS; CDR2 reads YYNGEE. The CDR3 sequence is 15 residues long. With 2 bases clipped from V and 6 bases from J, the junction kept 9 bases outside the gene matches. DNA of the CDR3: TGTGCCAGCAGCGTTGCCGGGACAGGCTCGCAGACCCAGTACTTC. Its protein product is CASSVAGTGSQTQYF.

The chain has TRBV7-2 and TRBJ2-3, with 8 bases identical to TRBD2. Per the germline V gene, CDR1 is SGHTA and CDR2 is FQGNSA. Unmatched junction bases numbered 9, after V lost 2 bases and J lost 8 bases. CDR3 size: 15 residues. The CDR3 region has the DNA TGTGCCAGCAGCTTAAACGGGAGGGCCGCGGGTACGCAGTATTTT. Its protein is CASSLNGRAAGTQYF.

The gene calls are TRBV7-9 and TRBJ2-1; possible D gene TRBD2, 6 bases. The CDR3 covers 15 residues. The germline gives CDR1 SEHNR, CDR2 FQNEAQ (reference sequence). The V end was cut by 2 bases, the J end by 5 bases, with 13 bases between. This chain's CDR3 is CASSLLGGINNEQFF. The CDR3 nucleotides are TGTGCCAGCAGCTTATTAGGCGGGATAAACAATGAGCAGTTCTTC.